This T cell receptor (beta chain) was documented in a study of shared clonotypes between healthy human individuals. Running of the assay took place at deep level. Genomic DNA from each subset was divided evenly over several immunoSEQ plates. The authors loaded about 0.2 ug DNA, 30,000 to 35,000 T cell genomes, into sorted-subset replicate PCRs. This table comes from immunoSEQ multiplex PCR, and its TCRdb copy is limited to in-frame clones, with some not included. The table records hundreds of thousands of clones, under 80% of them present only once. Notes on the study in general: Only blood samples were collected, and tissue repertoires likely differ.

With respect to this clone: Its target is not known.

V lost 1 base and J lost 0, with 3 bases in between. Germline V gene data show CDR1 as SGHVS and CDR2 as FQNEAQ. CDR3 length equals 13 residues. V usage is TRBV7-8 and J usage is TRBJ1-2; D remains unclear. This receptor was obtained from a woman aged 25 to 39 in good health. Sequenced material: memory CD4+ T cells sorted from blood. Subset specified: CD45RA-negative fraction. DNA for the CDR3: TGTGCCAGCAGCTTAGACTCTAACTATGGCTACACCTTC. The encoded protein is CASSLDSNYGYTF.